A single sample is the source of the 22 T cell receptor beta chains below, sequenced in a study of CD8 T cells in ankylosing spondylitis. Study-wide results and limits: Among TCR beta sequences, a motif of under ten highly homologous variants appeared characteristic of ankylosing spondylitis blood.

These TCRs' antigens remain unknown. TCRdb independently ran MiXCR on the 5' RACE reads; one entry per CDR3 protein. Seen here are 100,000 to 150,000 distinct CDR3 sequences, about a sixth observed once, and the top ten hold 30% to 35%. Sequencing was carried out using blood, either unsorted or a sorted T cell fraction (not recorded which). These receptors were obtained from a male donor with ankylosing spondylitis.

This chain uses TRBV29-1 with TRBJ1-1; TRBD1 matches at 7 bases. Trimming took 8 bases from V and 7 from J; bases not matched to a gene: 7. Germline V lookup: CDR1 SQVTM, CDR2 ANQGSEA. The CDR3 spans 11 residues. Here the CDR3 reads CSSRGGSEAFF. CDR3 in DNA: TGCAGCTCCAGGGGGGGCAGTGAAGCTTTCTTT.

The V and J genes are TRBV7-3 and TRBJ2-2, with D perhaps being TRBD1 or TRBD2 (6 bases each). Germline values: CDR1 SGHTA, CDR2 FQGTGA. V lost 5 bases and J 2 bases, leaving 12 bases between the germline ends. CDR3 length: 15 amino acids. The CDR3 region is CASSEGGLNTGELFF. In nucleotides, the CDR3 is TGTGCCAGCAGCGAAGGGGGGCTTAACACCGGGGAGCTGTTTTTT.

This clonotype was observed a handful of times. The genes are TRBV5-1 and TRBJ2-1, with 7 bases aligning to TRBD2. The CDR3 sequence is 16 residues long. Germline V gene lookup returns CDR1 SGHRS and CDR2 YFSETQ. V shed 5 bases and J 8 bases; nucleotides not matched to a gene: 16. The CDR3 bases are TGCGCCAGCAGGAATCTAGCGGAGGACCCGAGGCATGAGCAGTTCTTC. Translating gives CASRNLAEDPRHEQFF.

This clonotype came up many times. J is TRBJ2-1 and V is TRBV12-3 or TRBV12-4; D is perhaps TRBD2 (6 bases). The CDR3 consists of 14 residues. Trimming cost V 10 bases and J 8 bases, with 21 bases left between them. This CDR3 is CATTEFGSTDEQFF. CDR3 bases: TGTGCCACCACCGAGTTCGGGAGTACCGATGAGCAGTTCTTC.

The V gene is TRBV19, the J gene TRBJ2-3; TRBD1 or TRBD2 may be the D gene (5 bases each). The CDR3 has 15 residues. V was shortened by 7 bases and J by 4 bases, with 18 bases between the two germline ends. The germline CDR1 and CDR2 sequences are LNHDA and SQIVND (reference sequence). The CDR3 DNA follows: TGTGCCAGTAACGAGGCAGGGAGTAGGGCAGATACGCAGTATTTT. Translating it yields CASNEAGSRADTQYF.

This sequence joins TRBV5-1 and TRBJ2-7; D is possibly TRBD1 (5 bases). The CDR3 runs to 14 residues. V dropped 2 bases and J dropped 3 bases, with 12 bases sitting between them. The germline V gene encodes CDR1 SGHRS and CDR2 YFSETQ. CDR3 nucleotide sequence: TGCGCCAGCAGCTTTGTCCCAGGGTTCTACGAGCAGTACTTC. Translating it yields CASSFVPGFYEQYF.

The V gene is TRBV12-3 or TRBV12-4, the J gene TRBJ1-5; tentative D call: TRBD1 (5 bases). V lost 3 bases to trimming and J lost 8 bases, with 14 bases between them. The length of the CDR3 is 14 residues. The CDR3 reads CASSFYGADKPQHF. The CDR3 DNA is TGTGCCAGCAGTTTTTACGGGGCCGATAAGCCCCAGCATTTT.

CDR3 DNA: TGTGCCAGCTCACCGGGAACAGGGACTAAGGAGCAGTACTTC. Residues: CASSPGTGTKEQYF. V usage is TRBV18 and J usage is TRBJ2-7; TRBD2 is a possible D gene (7 bases). Between the trimmed V and J ends, which lost 3 bases and 7 bases, there was a span of 16 bases. Germline CDR1 and CDR2: KGHSH and LQKENI. This CDR3 contains 14 residues.

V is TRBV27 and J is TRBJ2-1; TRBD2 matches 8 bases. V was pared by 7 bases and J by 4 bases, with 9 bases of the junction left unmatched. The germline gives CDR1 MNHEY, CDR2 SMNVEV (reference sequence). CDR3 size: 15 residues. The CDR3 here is CASTPRGGRYNEQFF. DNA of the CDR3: TGTGCCAGCACCCCAAGGGGCGGGAGGTACAATGAGCAGTTCTTC.

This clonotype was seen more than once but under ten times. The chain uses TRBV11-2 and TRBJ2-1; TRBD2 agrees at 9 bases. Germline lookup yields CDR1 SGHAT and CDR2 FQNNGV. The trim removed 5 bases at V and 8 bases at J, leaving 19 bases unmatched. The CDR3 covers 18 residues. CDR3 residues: CASSPVVASGKFVYEQFF. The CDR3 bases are TGTGCCAGCAGCCCGGTTGTGGCTAGCGGGAAGTTCGTTTATGAGCAGTTCTTC.

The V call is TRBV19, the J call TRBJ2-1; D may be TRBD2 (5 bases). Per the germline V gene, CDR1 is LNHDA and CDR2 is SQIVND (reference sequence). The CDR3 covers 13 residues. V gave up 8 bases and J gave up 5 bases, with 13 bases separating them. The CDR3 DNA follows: TGTGCCAGTTTGTGGGAGCAGAACAATGAGCAGTTCTTC. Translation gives CASLWEQNNEQFF.

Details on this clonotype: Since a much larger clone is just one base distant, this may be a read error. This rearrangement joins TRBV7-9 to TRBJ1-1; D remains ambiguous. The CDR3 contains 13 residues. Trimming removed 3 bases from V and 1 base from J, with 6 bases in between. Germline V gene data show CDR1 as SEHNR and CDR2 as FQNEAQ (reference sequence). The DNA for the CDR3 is TGTGCCAGCAGCTTCGAGCAGAACACTGAAGCTTTCTTT. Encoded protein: CASSFEQNTEAFF.

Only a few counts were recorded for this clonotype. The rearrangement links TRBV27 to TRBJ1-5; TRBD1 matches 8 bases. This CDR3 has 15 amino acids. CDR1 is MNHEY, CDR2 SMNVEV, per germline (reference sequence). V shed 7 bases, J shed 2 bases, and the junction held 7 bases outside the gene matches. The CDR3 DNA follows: TGTGCCAGCAATCCAGGGGGCTTGGGCAATCAGCCCCAGCATTTT. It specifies CASNPGGLGNQPQHF.

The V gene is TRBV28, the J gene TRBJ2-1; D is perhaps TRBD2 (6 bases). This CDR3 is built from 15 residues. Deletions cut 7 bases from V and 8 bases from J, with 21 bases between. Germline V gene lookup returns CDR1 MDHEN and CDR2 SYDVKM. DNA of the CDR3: TGTGCCAGCATAGGAGGCGGGGTTGGAGCGGATGAGCAGTTCTTC. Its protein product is CASIGGGVGADEQFF. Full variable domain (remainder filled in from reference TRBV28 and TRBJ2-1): DVKVTQSSRYLVKRTGEKVFLECVQDMDHENMFWYRQDPGLGLRLIYFSYDVKMKEKGDIPEGYSVSREKKERFSLILESASTNQTSMYLCASIGGGVGADEQFFGPGTRLTVL.

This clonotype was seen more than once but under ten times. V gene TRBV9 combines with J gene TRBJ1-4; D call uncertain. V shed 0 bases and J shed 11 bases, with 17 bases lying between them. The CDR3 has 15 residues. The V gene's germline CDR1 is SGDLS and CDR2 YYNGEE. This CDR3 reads CASSVDAGAAGKLFF. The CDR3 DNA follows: TGTGCCAGCAGCGTAGACGCAGGCGCCGCGGGGAAACTGTTTTTT.

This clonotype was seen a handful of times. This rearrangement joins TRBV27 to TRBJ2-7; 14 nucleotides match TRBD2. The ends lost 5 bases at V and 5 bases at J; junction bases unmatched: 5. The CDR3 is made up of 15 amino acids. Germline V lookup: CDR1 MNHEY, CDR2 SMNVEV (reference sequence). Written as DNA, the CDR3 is TGTGCCAGCAGTCCAGGGACTAGCGGGAGCAACGAGCAGTACTTC. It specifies CASSPGTSGSNEQYF.

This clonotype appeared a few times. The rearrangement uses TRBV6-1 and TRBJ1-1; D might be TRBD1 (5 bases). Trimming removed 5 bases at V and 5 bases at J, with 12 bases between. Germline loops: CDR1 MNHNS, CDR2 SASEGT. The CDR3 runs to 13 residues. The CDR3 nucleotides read TGTGCCAGCAGTCCGGGGGTATATACTGAAGCTTTCTTT. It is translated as CASSPGVYTEAFF.

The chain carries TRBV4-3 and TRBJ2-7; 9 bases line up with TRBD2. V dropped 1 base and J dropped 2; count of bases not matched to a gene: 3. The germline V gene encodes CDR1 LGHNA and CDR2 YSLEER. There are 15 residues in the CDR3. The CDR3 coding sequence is TGCGCCAGCAGCCAAGGGACTAGCGTGACCTACGAGCAGTACTTC. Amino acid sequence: CASSQGTSVTYEQYF.

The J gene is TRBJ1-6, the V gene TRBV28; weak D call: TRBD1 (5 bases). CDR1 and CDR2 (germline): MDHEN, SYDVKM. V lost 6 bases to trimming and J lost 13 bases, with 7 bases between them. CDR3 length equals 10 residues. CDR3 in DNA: TGTGCCAGCAGGGGACCGCCCCTCCACTTT. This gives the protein CASRGPPLHF.

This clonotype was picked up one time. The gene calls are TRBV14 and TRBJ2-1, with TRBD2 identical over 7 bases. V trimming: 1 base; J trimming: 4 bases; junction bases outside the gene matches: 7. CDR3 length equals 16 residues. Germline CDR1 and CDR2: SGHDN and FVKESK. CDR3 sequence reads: CASSQGFSGPYNEQFF. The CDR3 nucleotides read TGTGCCAGCAGCCAAGGTTTTAGCGGGCCGTACAATGAGCAGTTCTTC.

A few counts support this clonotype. The DNA of the CDR3 is TGTGCCATCAGTGAGGCCATCGGGGGAGCTAACTATGGCTACACCTTC. Translation: CAISEAIGGANYGYTF. V and J are TRBV10-3 and TRBJ1-2; tentative D call: TRBD1 (5 bases). There are 16 residues in the CDR3. V lost 2 bases to trimming and J lost 0 bases, with 13 bases between them. CDR1 is ENHRY, CDR2 SYGVKD, per germline.

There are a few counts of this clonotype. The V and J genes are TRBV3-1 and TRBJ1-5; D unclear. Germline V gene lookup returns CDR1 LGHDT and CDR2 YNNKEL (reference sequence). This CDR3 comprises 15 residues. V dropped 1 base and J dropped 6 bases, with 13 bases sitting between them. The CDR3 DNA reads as TGTGCCAGCAGCCAAGGGTGGCGGGCGGGTCAGCCCCAGCATTTT. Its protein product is CASSQGWRAGQPQHF.